The source of this T cell receptor (beta chain) is a study of cytomegalovirus exposure and HLA in healthy donors. Findings of the study overall: Both high specificity and high sensitivity reportedly marked the classifier's diagnosis of cytomegalovirus status. Earlier analysis yielded a pattern in which most TCR beta V segments were productive about 90% or about 30% of the time. Cytomegalovirus-associated TCR beta chains were listed, numbering some 150.

CDR1 and CDR2 (germline): GTSNPN, SVGIG (reference sequence). Trimming removed 2 bases from V and 5 bases from J; junction bases left unmatched: 6. This CDR3 has 14 amino acids. Worth noting for this clone: Its antigen is unknown.

The PCR used 60 Vbeta and 13 Jbeta primers. Data came from immunoSEQ multiplex PCR; TCRdb stores just in-frame clones and leaves some out. The sample contains about 160,000 clones, less than 80% of which appear only once. Sequencing was carried out using PBMCs. J is TRBJ2-7 and V is TRBV30; 10 nucleotides align to TRBD1. The clonotype was recovered from a man aged 35 to 55 in good health and CMV-seronegative. The CDR3 coding sequence is TGTGCCTGGAGTCCTGGACAGGGGGTCAACGAGCAGTACTTC. Translating gives CAWSPGQGVNEQYF.